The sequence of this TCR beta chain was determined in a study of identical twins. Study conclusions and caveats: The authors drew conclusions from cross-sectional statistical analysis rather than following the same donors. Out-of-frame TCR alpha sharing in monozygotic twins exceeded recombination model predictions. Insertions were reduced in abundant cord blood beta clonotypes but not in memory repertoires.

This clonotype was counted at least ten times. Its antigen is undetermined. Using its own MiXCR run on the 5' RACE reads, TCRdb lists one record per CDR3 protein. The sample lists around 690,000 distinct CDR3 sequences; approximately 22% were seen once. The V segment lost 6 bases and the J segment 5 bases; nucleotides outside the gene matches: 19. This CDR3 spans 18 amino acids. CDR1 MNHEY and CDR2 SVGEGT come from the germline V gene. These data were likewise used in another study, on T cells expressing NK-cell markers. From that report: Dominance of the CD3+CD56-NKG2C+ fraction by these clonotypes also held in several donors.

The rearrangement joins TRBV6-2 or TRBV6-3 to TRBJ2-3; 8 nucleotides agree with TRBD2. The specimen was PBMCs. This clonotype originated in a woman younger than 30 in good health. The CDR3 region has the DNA TGTGCCAGCAGCGTGACCGGTGTCGGAGCGGGAGAAGTAGATACGCAGTATTTT. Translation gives CASSVTGVGAGEVDTQYF.